This record looks at one TCR beta chain sequence and its context. This specimen belongs to a study of long-term antiretroviral therapy in people with HIV. The CDR3 sequence is 15 residues long. In germline, CDR1 is MNHNY, CDR2 SVGAGI (reference sequence). The V and J ends lost 7 bases and 3 bases, in that order; junction bases with no gene match: 6. With survey level as its setting, the immunoSEQ assay was v3.0. Sequencing used immunoSEQ multiplex PCR; TCRdb keeps in-frame clones, though not all of them. The table lists roughly 18,000 clones, 80% to 90% of them singletons. This TCR derives from a man in his forties or fifties with HIV. The J gene is TRBJ2-5, the V gene TRBV6-6; 12 positions agree with TRBD2. The sample here was unsorted PBMCs, taken 4.2 years after starting antiretroviral therapy. The CDR3 bases are TGTGCCAGCACCCGACTAGCGGGGGTTGAAGAGACCCAGTACTTC. Amino acids: CASTRLAGVEETQYF.